The rows below give T cell receptor beta chains drawn from one sample of a study of vaccination and CD4 T cells after COVID-19. TCRdb called the PCR reads again in MiXCR, with one record for every CDR3 protein. In the table there are some 15,000 distinct CDR3 sequences, 36% of which are singletons. For these receptors, no antigen is known. Material for sequencing was cultured CD4+ T cells from blood. The receptors here all came from a human donor with COVID-19. Both conserved end residues are part of each CDR3. A D gene is named only where the DNA matches it firmly. Some rows have no size entry. The others give once, few or many, or a class for an expanded clone.

D gene | J gene | clone size | V gene | CDR3 protein | CDR3 DNA
. | TRBJ1-6 | few | TRBV7-3 | CASSDRGSNSPLHF | TGTGCCAGCAGCGACCGGGGTTCTAATTCACCCCTCCACTTT
TRBD1 | TRBJ1-2 | few | TRBV27 | CASSLGGGQGENGYTF | TGTGCCAGCAGTTTAGGCGGGGGACAGGGGGAGAATGGCTACACCTTC
. | TRBJ2-5 | few | TRBV4-2 | CASSQDGAGGRGETQYF | TGTGCCAGCAGCCAAGACGGGGCTGGGGGGCGGGGAGAGACCCAGTACTTC
. | TRBJ1-1 | . | TRBV5-1 | CASSLGQNQPNTEAFF | TGCGCCAGCAGCTTAGGACAGAACCAACCGAACACTGAAGCTTTCTTT
TRBD1 | TRBJ2-5 | few | TRBV7-9 | CASSDGTGGAETQYF | TGTGCCAGCAGTGACGGGACAGGGGGCGCGGAGACCCAGTACTTC
. | TRBJ1-6 | few | TRBV19 | CASIPGGQGQRGSPLHF | TGTGCCAGTATCCCCGGGGGCCAGGGTCAGCGGGGTTCACCCCTCCACTTT
. | TRBJ2-3 | . | TRBV19 | CASSMGTLGSDTQYF | TGTGCCAGTAGTATGGGCACCCTCGGGTCAGATACGCAGTATTTT
TRBD2 | TRBJ2-3 | . | TRBV20-1 | CSARPGTSHRDTQYF | TGCAGTGCTAGACCCGGGACTAGTCACAGGGATACGCAGTATTTT
. | TRBJ2-7 | . | TRBV6-2/TRBV6-3 | CASSFSLYEQYF | TGTGCCAGCAGTTTCTCCCTCTACGAGCAGTACTTC
. | TRBJ2-5 | once | TRBV11-3 | CASSRGTQETQYF | TGTGCCAGCAGCCGGGGGACGCAAGAGACCCAGTACTTC
TRBD2 | TRBJ2-7 | . | TRBV11-2 | CASSLDWGGNSYEQYF | TGTGCCAGCAGCTTAGATTGGGGGGGGAACTCCTACGAGCAGTACTTC
. | TRBJ2-2 | few | TRBV7-2 | CATRRLLNTGELFF | TGTGCCACCAGGCGCCTTCTCAACACCGGGGAGCTGTTTTTT
TRBD1 | TRBJ2-5 | . | TRBV7-9 | CASSVGQEQETQYF | TGTGCCAGCAGCGTGGGACAGGAGCAAGAGACCCAGTACTTC
. | TRBJ2-7 | . | TRBV5-4 | CASSSGSYSYEQYF | TGTGCCAGCAGCTCAGGGTCCTACTCCTACGAGCAGTACTTC
. | TRBJ2-2 | . | TRBV19 | CASSISSGVNTGELFF | TGTGCCAGTAGTATTTCTTCGGGCGTGAACACCGGGGAGCTGTTTTTT
. | TRBJ2-7 | . | TRBV21-1 | CASKLNGTALGEQYF | TGTGCCAGCAAACTGAACGGGACAGCCCTCGGCGAGCAGTACTTC
TRBD2 | TRBJ2-2 | large | TRBV15 | CATRGASGPGELFF | TGTGCCACCAGAGGAGCTAGCGGTCCCGGGGAGCTGTTTTTT
. | TRBJ1-4 | . | TRBV7-2 | CASSFGQKNNEKLFF | TGTGCCAGCAGCTTCGGACAGAAAAATAATGAAAAACTGTTTTTT
. | TRBJ2-7 | few | TRBV11-2 | CASSSSGGKGYEQYF | TGTGCCAGCAGCTCCTCCGGTGGCAAAGGCTACGAGCAGTACTTC
. | TRBJ2-3 | . | TRBV5-1 | CASSFEGHSSTDTQYF | TGCGCCAGCAGCTTTGAGGGACACTCTAGCACAGATACGCAGTATTTT